The T cell receptor (beta chain) under discussion was sequenced for a study of blood T cell repertoires in COVID-19 (dated by TCRdb to the early 2020s). With respect to the entire study: The collaborator samples originated in the United States, Italy and Spain and spanned the acute and convalescent phases of COVID-19. Deeply sampled blood TCRbeta repertoires from subjects exposed to, actively infected with, or recovered from COVID-19 were included in the dataset. Nearly every sample came with metadata listing a de-identified subject ID, COVID-19 status, age in years and sex. A freely available public database, intended as a resource for researchers studying the immune response to SARS-CoV-2, is where the repertoires were released. The material from the prospective study consisted of cDNA or gDNA derived from T cells, B-cell-depleted T cells, or PBMCs. HLA class I and class II types, where available, came from metadata supplied by the sample provider rather than from assay-based typing. The samples were drawn from the first 160 participants of the ongoing ImmuneRACE study and from 1,200 or so subjects provided by 6 global collaborators. Results the study describes overall, beyond this receptor: The quantity of clinical and demographic metadata differed by source and by participant and was supplied without curation.

CDR1 and CDR2, looked up from the germline V gene, are MNHEY and SVGAGI. V is clipped by 6 bases and J by 7 bases, and the sequence between their germline boundaries is 13 bases long. From cysteine to phenylalanine, the CDR3 is 14 amino acids long. Only CDR3 DNA is held: 42 bases, read in frame from base 1. This clone was counted between two and nine times. Its antigen is unknown. No much larger clonotype is one base removed from it; base qualities were not supplied. Participants in the prospective study were aged roughly 18 to 100 years, lived in under 30 United States geographic areas, and enrolled through a virtual design. To assign participants to cohorts, the prospective study relied on clinical history that participants themselves reported in a screening survey and a study questionnaire. In the prospective study, mobile phlebotomists collected whole blood, serum and a nasopharyngeal or oropharyngeal swab from each participant. Prospective study participants could optionally give additional blood draws and questionnaires over an approximately two-month period. Before DNA extraction, prospective study blood samples were shipped either frozen or at room temperature.

The immunoSEQ Assay, a bias-controlled multiplex PCR, was used to amplify TCRbeta CDR3 regions from genomic DNA. From the authors' description of their analysis: The number of nucleated cells in each sample was estimated from the amplification of reference gene primers within the assay. Sequence reads were collapsed and filtered to measure the absolute abundance of every unique TCRbeta CDR3 rearrangement. For each sample, productive Simpson clonality was calculated as the square root of Simpson's diversity index over productive rearrangements. TCRdb took over this immuneACCESS table, retaining in-frame rearrangements with V and J assigned. Such tables are incomplete; in checked studies, under half of the missing clones stem from an unresolved V gene, and the remainder is unexplained. V and J calls and clone size are as listed in that table; D and trimming were resolved from the DNA. The sample records 300,000 to 350,000 clones, 65% to 90% of which are singletons. The ten top clones hold roughly 4.2% of the sample.

The chain is assembled from TRBV6-5 and TRBJ1-6, with TRBD1 tentatively as D gene (5 bases match). Sequencing was carried out using PBMCs or T cells enriched from blood (not recorded which). This TCR was sampled from a woman in her 40s with acute COVID-19. The CDR3 reads as follows: CASSPTEINSPLHF. In nucleotides, the sequence is TGTGCCAGCAGCCCGACAGAGATAAATTCACCCCTCCACTTT.